One sample yielded the 5 T cell receptor beta chains listed below, sequenced in a study of blood T cell repertoires in COVID-19. Some clones are missing from TCRdb's copy, which holds only in-frame ones; the method was immunoSEQ multiplex PCR. The sample lists about 180,000 clones, approximately 85% seen once, with roughly 9.7% in the top ten. The material sequenced was peripheral blood. These receptors all come from a human donor with active or convalescent COVID-19. The donor label of this sample is uncertain.

The chain recombines TRBV19 with TRBJ2-2; 14 bases fit TRBD2. V gave up 3 bases and J gave up 5 bases; unmatched junction bases: 5. This CDR3 is built from 17 residues. Germline V lookup: CDR1 LNHDA, CDR2 SQIVND (reference sequence). The CDR3 coding sequence is TGTGCCAGTAGTATGGGACTAGCGGGAGTCGGGACCGGGGAGCTGTTTTTT. It yields the protein CASSMGLAGVGTGELFF.

The V gene is TRBV5-4, the J gene TRBJ2-1; D is ambiguous. The CDR3 is made up of 15 amino acids. Germline loops: CDR1 SGHNT, CDR2 YYREEE (reference sequence). V lost 4 bases, J lost 1 base, and 12 bases lay in between. The CDR3 here is CASSTAGESYNEQFF. CDR3 nucleotide sequence: TGTGCCAGCAGCACCGCTGGAGAGTCCTACAATGAGCAGTTCTTC.

The chain has TRBV7-2 and TRBJ2-1; 12 bases match TRBD2. The J segment lost 7 bases and the V segment lost 6 bases, leaving 7 bases of the junction unmatched. The germline gives CDR1 SGHTA, CDR2 FQGNSA. The CDR3 runs 15 residues. The CDR3 region is CASSLTSGGGNEQFF. DNA for the CDR3: TGTGCCAGCAGTTTGACTAGCGGGGGAGGAAATGAGCAGTTCTTC.

The chain joins TRBV24-1 to TRBJ2-2, with D maybe TRBD1 (5 bases). V was clipped by 5 bases and J by 7 bases, with 16 bases between them. Germline lookup yields CDR1 KGHDR and CDR2 SFDVKD. The CDR3 extends over 15 amino acids. CDR3 protein: CATSGRGSRRGELFF. CDR3 nucleotides: TGTGCCACCAGTGGAAGGGGCTCGAGGCGCGGGGAGCTGTTTTTT.

The chain carries TRBV5-1 and TRBJ2-1; weak D call: TRBD2 (9 bases). This CDR3 comprises 17 residues. Per germline, CDR1 SGHRS and CDR2 YFSETQ. Between the trimmed V and J ends, which lost 6 bases and 6 bases, there was a span of 25 bases. The CDR3 DNA is TGCGCCAGCACAGGGGGCCGCGGGAGGGCCCTCGGCAATGAGCAGTTCTTC. It is translated as CASTGGRGRALGNEQFF.